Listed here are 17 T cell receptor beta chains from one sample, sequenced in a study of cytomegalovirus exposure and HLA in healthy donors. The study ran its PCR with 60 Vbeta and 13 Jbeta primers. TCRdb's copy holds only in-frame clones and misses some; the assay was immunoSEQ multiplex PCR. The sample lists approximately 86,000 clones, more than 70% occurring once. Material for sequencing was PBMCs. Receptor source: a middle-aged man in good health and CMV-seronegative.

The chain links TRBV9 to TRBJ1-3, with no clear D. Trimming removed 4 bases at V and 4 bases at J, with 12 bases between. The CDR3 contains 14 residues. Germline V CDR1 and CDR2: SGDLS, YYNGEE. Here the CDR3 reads CASSTGRAGNTIYF. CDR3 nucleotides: TGTGCCAGCAGCACCGGGCGGGCGGGAAACACCATATATTTT.

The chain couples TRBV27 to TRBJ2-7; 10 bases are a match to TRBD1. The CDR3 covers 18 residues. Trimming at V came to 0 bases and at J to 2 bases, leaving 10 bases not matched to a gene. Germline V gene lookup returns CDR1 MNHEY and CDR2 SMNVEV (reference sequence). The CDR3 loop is CASSLSGLRTGGAYEQYF. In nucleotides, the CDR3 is TGTGCCAGCAGTTTATCCGGCCTCCGGACAGGGGGGGCCTACGAGCAGTACTTC.

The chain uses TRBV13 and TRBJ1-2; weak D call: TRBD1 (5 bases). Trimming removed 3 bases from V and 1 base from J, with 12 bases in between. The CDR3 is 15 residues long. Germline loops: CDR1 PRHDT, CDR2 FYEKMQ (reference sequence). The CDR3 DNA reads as TGTGCCAGCAGCTTGAGATCCGGGGGTAACTATGGCTACACCTTC. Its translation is CASSLRSGGNYGYTF.

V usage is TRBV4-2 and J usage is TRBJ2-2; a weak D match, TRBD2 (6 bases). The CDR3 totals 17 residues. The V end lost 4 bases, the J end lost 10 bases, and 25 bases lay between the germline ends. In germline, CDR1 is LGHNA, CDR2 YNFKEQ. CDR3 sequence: CASSPSSGTLASLELFF. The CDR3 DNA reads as TGTGCCAGCAGCCCTTCTTCCGGGACTCTCGCTTCCCTGGAGCTGTTTTTT.

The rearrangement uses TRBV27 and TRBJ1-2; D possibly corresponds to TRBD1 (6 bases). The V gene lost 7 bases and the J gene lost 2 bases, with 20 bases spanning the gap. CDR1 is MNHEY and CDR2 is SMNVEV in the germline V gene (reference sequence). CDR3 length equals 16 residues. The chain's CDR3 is CASTPFLGALNYGYTF. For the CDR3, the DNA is TGTGCCAGCACCCCGTTTTTGGGGGCTCTCAACTATGGCTACACCTTC.

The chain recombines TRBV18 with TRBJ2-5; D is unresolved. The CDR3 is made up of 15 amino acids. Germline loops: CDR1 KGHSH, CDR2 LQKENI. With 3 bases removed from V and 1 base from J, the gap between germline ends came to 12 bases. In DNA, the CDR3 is TGTGCCAGCTCACCGCAAGCAGGCGTCCAAGAGACCCAGTACTTC. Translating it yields CASSPQAGVQETQYF.

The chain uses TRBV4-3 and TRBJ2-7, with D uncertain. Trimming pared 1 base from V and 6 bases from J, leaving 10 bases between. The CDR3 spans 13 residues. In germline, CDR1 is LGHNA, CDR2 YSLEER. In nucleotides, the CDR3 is TGCGCCAGCAGCCAAGCCCGACTTCTCGAGCAGTACGTC. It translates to CASSQARLLEQYV.

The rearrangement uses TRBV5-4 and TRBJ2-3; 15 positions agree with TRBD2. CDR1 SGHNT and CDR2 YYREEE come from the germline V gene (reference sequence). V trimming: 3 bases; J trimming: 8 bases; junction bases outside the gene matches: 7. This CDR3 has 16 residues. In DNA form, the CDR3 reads TGTGCCAGCAGCTCCGGACTAGCGGGGGGGAGAGGTACGCAGTATTTT. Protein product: CASSSGLAGGRGTQYF.

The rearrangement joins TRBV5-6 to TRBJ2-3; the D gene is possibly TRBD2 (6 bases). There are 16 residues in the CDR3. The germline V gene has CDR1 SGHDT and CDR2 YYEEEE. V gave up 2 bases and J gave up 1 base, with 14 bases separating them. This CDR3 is CASSFRRVSGTDTQYF. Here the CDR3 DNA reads TGTGCCAGCAGCTTTAGGAGGGTATCAGGCACAGATACGCAGTATTTT.

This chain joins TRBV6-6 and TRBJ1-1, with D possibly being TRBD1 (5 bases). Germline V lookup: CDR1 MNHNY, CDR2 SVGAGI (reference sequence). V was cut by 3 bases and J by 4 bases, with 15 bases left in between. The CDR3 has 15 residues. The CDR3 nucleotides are TGTGCCAGCAGTTATGGTGTTGGGGCAGGCACTGAAGCTTTCTTT. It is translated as CASSYGVGAGTEAFF.

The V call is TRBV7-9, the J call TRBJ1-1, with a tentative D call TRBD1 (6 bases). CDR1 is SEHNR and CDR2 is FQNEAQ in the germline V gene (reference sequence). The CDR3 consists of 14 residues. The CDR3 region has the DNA TGTGCTACGACCCCAGGGGACGTGAACACTGAAGCTTTCTTT. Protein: CATTPGDVNTEAFF.

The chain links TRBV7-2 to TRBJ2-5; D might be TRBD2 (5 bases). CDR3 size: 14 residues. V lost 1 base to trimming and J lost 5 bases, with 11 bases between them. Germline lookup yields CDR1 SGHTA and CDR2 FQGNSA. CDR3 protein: CASSLVGRRETQYF. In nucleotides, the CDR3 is TGTGCCAGCAGCTTAGTTGGGAGAAGGGAGACCCAGTACTTC.

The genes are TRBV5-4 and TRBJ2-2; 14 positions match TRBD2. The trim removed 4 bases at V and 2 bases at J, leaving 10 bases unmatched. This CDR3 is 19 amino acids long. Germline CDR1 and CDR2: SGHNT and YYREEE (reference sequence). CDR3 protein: CASSQPPGLAGDNTGELFF. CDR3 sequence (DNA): TGTGCCAGCAGCCAGCCCCCGGGACTAGCGGGGGACAACACCGGGGAGCTGTTTTTT.

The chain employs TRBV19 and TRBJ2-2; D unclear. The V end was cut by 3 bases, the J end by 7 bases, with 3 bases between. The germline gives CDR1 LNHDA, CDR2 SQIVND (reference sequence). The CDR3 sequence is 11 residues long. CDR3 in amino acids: CASSIIGELFF. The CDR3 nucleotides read TGTGCCAGTAGTATTATCGGGGAGCTGTTTTTT.

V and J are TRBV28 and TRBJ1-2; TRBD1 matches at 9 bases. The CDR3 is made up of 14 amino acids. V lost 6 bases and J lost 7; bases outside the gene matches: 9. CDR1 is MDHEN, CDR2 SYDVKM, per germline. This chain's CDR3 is CASSHGQGNCGYTF. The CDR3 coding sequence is TGTGCCAGCAGCCACGGACAGGGGAATTGTGGCTACACCTTC.

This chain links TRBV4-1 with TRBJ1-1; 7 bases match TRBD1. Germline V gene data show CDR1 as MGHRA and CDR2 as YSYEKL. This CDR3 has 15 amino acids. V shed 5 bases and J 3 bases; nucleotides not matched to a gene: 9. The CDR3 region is CASSVPGTADTEAFF. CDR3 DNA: TGCGCCAGCAGCGTGCCCGGGACAGCCGACACTGAAGCTTTCTTT.

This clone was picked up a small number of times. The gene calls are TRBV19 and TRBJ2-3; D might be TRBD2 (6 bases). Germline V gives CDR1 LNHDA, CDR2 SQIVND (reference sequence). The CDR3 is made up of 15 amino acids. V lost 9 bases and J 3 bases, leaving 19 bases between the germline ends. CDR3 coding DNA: TGTGCCAGCACTGCCGGGACTCACCATACAGATACGCAGTATTTT. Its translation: CASTAGTHHTDTQYF. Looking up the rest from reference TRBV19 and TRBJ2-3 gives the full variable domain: DGGITQSPKYLFRKEGQNVTLSCEQNLNHDAMYWYRQDPGQGLRLIYYSQIVNDFQKGDIAEGYSVSREKKESFPLTVTSAQKNPTAFYLCASTAGTHHTDTQYFGPGTRLTVL.